This T cell receptor (beta chain) was documented in a study of T-cell memory formation after mild COVID-19. Study-level results: Memory cells collected pre-infection included some clones that later responded, suggesting cross-reactive memory joined.

CDR1 and CDR2 from the germline V gene are MNHEY and SVGEGT. V was trimmed by 6 bases and J by 2 bases, leaving 15 bases between them. The CDR3 sequence is 15 residues long. On this clonotype: What it binds is unknown.

TCRdb re-called the 5' RACE reads through MiXCR, storing one row per CDR3 protein. The sample holds hundreds of thousands of distinct CDR3 sequences, under 25% seen once. This TCR derives from a man in his late teens or twenties who had mild COVID-19 (a few samples of this study predate the infection). Cell type and time point are not known. Sequenced sample: PBMCs or a T cell subset sorted from them (not recorded which). The chain uses TRBV6-2 or TRBV6-3 and TRBJ2-3; D may be TRBD1 or TRBD2 (5 bases each). CDR3: CASSTRDLITDTQYF. The CDR3 nucleotides read TGTGCCAGCAGCACCCGGGACCTTATCACAGATACGCAGTATTTT.